The sequence of this T cell receptor (beta chain) was determined in a study of CD8 T cells in Susac syndrome. RNA was extracted with the RNeasy kit, and a quantity of roughly 0.5 to 1 ug was reverse transcribed using random hexamers. Amplification of TCR beta CDR3 was carried out by immunoSEQ multiplex PCR, which covered 54 Vbeta and 13 Jbeta segments. MiXCR, run by TCRdb on the immunoSEQ multiplex PCR reads, gives a single entry per CDR3 protein. The sample has some 300,000 distinct CDR3 sequences, roughly 84% seen once. CD8+ and CD4+ T cells from blood underwent TCR beta sequencing. The CDR3 has 15 amino acids. With V trimmed by 6 bases and J by 5 bases, 9 bases remained unmatched. CDR1 is MDHEN and CDR2 is SYDVKM in the germline V gene.

The sequencing input was CD8+ T cells from PBMCs. The sequence came from a human donor with multiple sclerosis. J is TRBJ2-1 and V is TRBV28; TRBD2 matches at 8 bases. The CDR3 sequence is CASRKLAVPNNEQFF. In nucleotides, the CDR3 is TGTGCCAGCAGAAAACTAGCGGTCCCTAACAATGAGCAGTTCTTC.